The rows below give T cell receptor beta chains drawn from one sample of a study of blood T cell repertoires in COVID-19. Libraries were prepared by immunoSEQ multiplex PCR; TCRdb keeps only in-frame clonotypes and omits some of them. The data contain 100,000 to 130,000 clones, about 91% of them seen just once; the ten biggest clones take up around 7%. Sequencing was done on a sample of peripheral blood. The receptor source for this set is a man between 50 and 59 years old with active or convalescent COVID-19. Each CDR3 is given with its conserved first and last residue. Fields, in order: D gene, clone size, V gene, J gene, CDR3 protein, CDR3 DNA. The D gene is left open where the match is weak. The size entry is marked missing in some rows and otherwise reads once, few, many or a size class.

D: TRBD2
size: -
V: TRBV19
J: TRBJ2-3
CDR3: CASPPPGLAGVGGANTDTQYF
DNA: TGTGCCAGCCCACCCCCCGGACTAGCGGGAGTCGGAGGGGCAAACACAGATACGCAGTATTTT

D: -
size: -
V: TRBV6-5
J: TRBJ2-3
CDR3: CASSPSGTATDTQYF
DNA: TGTGCCAGCTCACCCTCCGGTACAGCCACAGATACGCAGTATTTT

D: TRBD1
size: -
V: TRBV6-5
J: TRBJ2-2
CDR3: CASGGTGHVGELFF
DNA: TGTGCCAGCGGGGGGACAGGGCATGTCGGGGAGCTGTTTTTT

D: TRBD2
size: -
V: TRBV19
J: TRBJ2-3
CDR3: CASSQRDGTDTQYF
DNA: TGTGCCAGTAGTCAGCGGGACGGCACAGATACGCAGTATTTT

D: -
size: -
V: TRBV5-6
J: TRBJ2-1
CDR3: CASSLVALEEQFF
DNA: TGTGCCAGCAGCTTGGTAGCTTTGGAAGAGCAGTTCTTC

D: -
size: -
V: TRBV5-6
J: TRBJ2-7
CDR3: CASSLYWVGLESYEQYF
DNA: TGTGCCAGCAGCTTATATTGGGTGGGTTTGGAGTCCTACGAGCAGTACTTC

D: -
size: -
V: TRBV5-4
J: TRBJ2-4
CDR3: CASSLRGWDIQYF
DNA: TGTGCCAGCAGCCTGCGGGGTTGGGACATTCAGTACTTC

D: TRBD1
size: once
V: TRBV5-1
J: TRBJ2-5
CDR3: CASSSRDRDTQETQYF
DNA: TGCGCCAGCAGCAGCCGGGACAGGGACACCCAAGAGACCCAGTACTTC

D: TRBD1
size: -
V: TRBV7-6
J: TRBJ1-4
CDR3: CASSLRGQGATNEKLFF
DNA: TGTGCCAGCAGCTTACGGGGACAGGGGGCAACTAATGAAAAACTGTTTTTT

D: TRBD1
size: -
V: TRBV3-1/TRBV3-2
J: TRBJ1-4
CDR3: CASSQEPGTVNEKLFF
DNA: TGTGCCAGCAGCCAAGAGCCCGGGACAGTGAATGAAAAACTGTTTTTT

D: -
size: once
V: TRBV6-5
J: TRBJ1-2
CDR3: CASSPREGGYTF
DNA: TGTGCCAGCAGTCCCCGTGAGGGAGGCTACACCTTC

D: -
size: few
V: TRBV9
J: TRBJ2-1
CDR3: CASSPNPGGNNEQFF
DNA: TGTGCCAGCAGCCCCAACCCGGGCGGGAACAATGAGCAGTTCTTC